These T cell receptor beta chains were read from a single sample in a study of cytomegalovirus exposure and HLA in healthy donors. Clones were sequenced by immunoSEQ multiplex PCR, and TCRdb holds only the in-frame ones, with some missing. The table lists about 150,000 clones, around nine tenths of them singletons, with under 25% in the top ten. Sequenced input: PBMCs. All receptors come from a young man in good health and CMV-seropositive. Both conserved end residues are part of each CDR3. D genes are given only for firm matches. Only some rows state a clone size, as once, few, many or a class for expanded clones.

cdr3_nt: TGTGCCAGCAGCTCCTCCGGGACAGGGGGCTACAATGAGCAGTTCTTC; cdr3_aa: CASSSSGTGGYNEQFF; j_call: TRBJ2-1; d_call: TRBD1; clone_size: once; v_call: TRBV7-3
cdr3_nt: TGTGCCAGCAGTTGGGGGAGGGCCATAGATACGCAGTATTTT; cdr3_aa: CASSWGRAIDTQYF; j_call: TRBJ2-3; d_call: TRBD2; clone_size: few; v_call: TRBV6-5
cdr3_nt: TGTGCCAGCAAGCCTTCCGGGACACTTAACACCGGGGAGCTGTTTTTT; cdr3_aa: CASKPSGTLNTGELFF; j_call: TRBJ2-2; d_call: NA; clone_size: many; v_call: TRBV9
cdr3_nt: TGTGCCAGCAGTCCACGAACGCGCCATACAGGGACCGAGCAGTACTTC; cdr3_aa: CASSPRTRHTGTEQYF; j_call: TRBJ2-7; d_call: NA; clone_size: once; v_call: TRBV27
cdr3_nt: TGTGCCAGTAGTATGACAGGGTACTATAACGACTATGGCTACACCTTC; cdr3_aa: CASSMTGYYNDYGYTF; j_call: TRBJ1-2; d_call: TRBD1; clone_size: NA; v_call: TRBV19
cdr3_nt: TGTGCCAGCATCACAGGGAGCGATGGCTACACCTTC; cdr3_aa: CASITGSDGYTF; j_call: TRBJ1-2; d_call: NA; clone_size: NA; v_call: TRBV12-1
cdr3_nt: TGTGCCACCAGCAGAGGAGGGTTAGTTAACTACACCTTC; cdr3_aa: CATSRGGLVNYTF; j_call: TRBJ1-2; d_call: NA; clone_size: NA; v_call: TRBV15
cdr3_nt: TGTGCCAGCAGCTTTGGCAGGGTGCGCTACGAGCAGTACTTC; cdr3_aa: CASSFGRVRYEQYF; j_call: TRBJ2-7; d_call: NA; clone_size: NA; v_call: TRBV11-2
cdr3_nt: TGTGCCAGCAGTGCCGGGGTTCCTGGCTACACCTTC; cdr3_aa: CASSAGVPGYTF; j_call: TRBJ1-2; d_call: NA; clone_size: NA; v_call: TRBV2
cdr3_nt: TGTGCCAGTAGTCCAACAGGGAGCCATGGCTACACCTTC; cdr3_aa: CASSPTGSHGYTF; j_call: TRBJ1-2; d_call: NA; clone_size: NA; v_call: TRBV19
cdr3_nt: TGCGCCAGCAGCTTGGGATACTTAGAACGGGGGACCACTGAAGCTTTCTTT; cdr3_aa: CASSLGYLERGTTEAFF; j_call: TRBJ1-1; d_call: NA; clone_size: NA; v_call: TRBV5-1
cdr3_nt: TGTGCCAGCAGCAGGGTTGAGCAGTACTTC; cdr3_aa: CASSRVEQYF; j_call: TRBJ2-7; d_call: NA; clone_size: NA; v_call: TRBV6-1
cdr3_nt: TGTGCCAGCAGGCGGGACAGGGCGGGGAGTCAGCCCCAGCATTTT; cdr3_aa: CASRRDRAGSQPQHF; j_call: TRBJ1-5; d_call: TRBD1; clone_size: NA; v_call: TRBV7-8
cdr3_nt: TGCGCCAGCAGGAACTTTGAGAACACTGAAGCTTTCTTT; cdr3_aa: CASRNFENTEAFF; j_call: TRBJ1-1; d_call: NA; clone_size: NA; v_call: TRBV5-1
cdr3_nt: TGTGCCAGCAGTTTTGACGCGGGAGCTGGGTACGAGCAGTACTTC; cdr3_aa: CASSFDAGAGYEQYF; j_call: TRBJ2-7; d_call: TRBD2; clone_size: once; v_call: TRBV27
cdr3_nt: TGTGCCAGCAGTCCCCTGACTAGCGGGACAGATACGCAGTATTTT; cdr3_aa: CASSPLTSGTDTQYF; j_call: TRBJ2-3; d_call: TRBD2; clone_size: once; v_call: TRBV27
cdr3_nt: TGTGCCAGCAGTTTTGACTCCGCCCTTGGGGCCAACGTCCTGACTTTC; cdr3_aa: CASSFDSALGANVLTF; j_call: TRBJ2-6; d_call: NA; clone_size: NA; v_call: TRBV27
cdr3_nt: TGTGCCAGCAGCCTAACAGGGGGCTATGGCTACACCTTC; cdr3_aa: CASSLTGGYGYTF; j_call: TRBJ1-2; d_call: TRBD1; clone_size: NA; v_call: TRBV11-3
cdr3_nt: TGTGCCAGCAGCGGGACACAGGGGGATGGCTACACCTTC; cdr3_aa: CASSGTQGDGYTF; j_call: TRBJ1-2; d_call: TRBD1; clone_size: few; v_call: TRBV9
cdr3_nt: TGTGCCAGCAGCTCCCTGACAGCCACCTACGAGCAGTACTTC; cdr3_aa: CASSSLTATYEQYF; j_call: TRBJ2-7; d_call: NA; clone_size: NA; v_call: TRBV7-2
cdr3_nt: TGCAGCGTTGAATCCCTAGCGGTGTGCTCTGGGGCCAACGTCCTGACTTTC; cdr3_aa: CSVESLAVCSGANVLTF; j_call: TRBJ2-6; d_call: TRBD2; clone_size: NA; v_call: TRBV29-1
cdr3_nt: TGCGCCAGCAGTAACCTAGCGGAAGAGACCCAGTACTTC; cdr3_aa: CASSNLAEETQYF; j_call: TRBJ2-5; d_call: TRBD2; clone_size: NA; v_call: TRBV5-1
cdr3_nt: TGTGCCAGCAGTGAATATGGAACAGGAGATACGCAGTATTTT; cdr3_aa: CASSEYGTGDTQYF; j_call: TRBJ2-3; d_call: NA; clone_size: once; v_call: TRBV25-1
cdr3_nt: TGTGCCAGCAGCTCGGGACTCAATGAGCAGTTCTTC; cdr3_aa: CASSSGLNEQFF; j_call: TRBJ2-1; d_call: NA; clone_size: NA; v_call: TRBV7-9
cdr3_nt: TGTGCCAGCAGCTTAGATAGCGGCGGCACAGATACGCAGTATTTT; cdr3_aa: CASSLDSGGTDTQYF; j_call: TRBJ2-3; d_call: NA; clone_size: few; v_call: TRBV7-2
cdr3_nt: TGCAGCGGAAGTGGACAGGGGGGCAATTACAATGAGCAGTTCTTC; cdr3_aa: CSGSGQGGNYNEQFF; j_call: TRBJ2-1; d_call: TRBD1; clone_size: NA; v_call: TRBV29-1
cdr3_nt: TGCGCCAGCGCCAGGGATGTGGTCTACAATGAGCAGTTCTTC; cdr3_aa: CASARDVVYNEQFF; j_call: TRBJ2-1; d_call: NA; clone_size: NA; v_call: TRBV5-1
cdr3_nt: TGTGCCAGCAGCCCCCGGGGGACAGTGTACCAAGAGACCCAGTACTTC; cdr3_aa: CASSPRGTVYQETQYF; j_call: TRBJ2-5; d_call: NA; clone_size: once; v_call: TRBV7-2
cdr3_nt: TGTGCCAGCAGCCCTACAGGGTCGGGACGCAAAAACATTCAGTACTTC; cdr3_aa: CASSPTGSGRKNIQYF; j_call: TRBJ2-4; d_call: NA; clone_size: NA; v_call: TRBV7-3
cdr3_nt: TGCAGCGTTGATCCAGCGGGAGGGTGGAATGAGCAGTTCTTC; cdr3_aa: CSVDPAGGWNEQFF; j_call: TRBJ2-1; d_call: TRBD2; clone_size: NA; v_call: TRBV29-1
cdr3_nt: TGTGCCAGCAGCTTGTCGTCAGGGAGGCGCCACGAGCAGTACTTC; cdr3_aa: CASSLSSGRRHEQYF; j_call: TRBJ2-7; d_call: NA; clone_size: NA; v_call: TRBV5-6
cdr3_nt: TGCGCCAGCAGCTTGGTCGGAGCCGGGGGTACAGATACGCAGTATTTT; cdr3_aa: CASSLVGAGGTDTQYF; j_call: TRBJ2-3; d_call: NA; clone_size: once; v_call: TRBV5-1
cdr3_nt: TGTGCCAGCAGCTTAATCTGGGCTAGCGGGAACACCGGGGAGCTGTTTTTT; cdr3_aa: CASSLIWASGNTGELFF; j_call: TRBJ2-2; d_call: TRBD2; clone_size: once; v_call: TRBV11-2
cdr3_nt: TGTGCCAGCAGTGTCGCAGGGGGCCACTCTGGGGCCAACGTCCTGACTTTC; cdr3_aa: CASSVAGGHSGANVLTF; j_call: TRBJ2-6; d_call: TRBD1; clone_size: NA; v_call: TRBV2
cdr3_nt: TGCGCCAGCAGCCCCCTCGGGCTAGCGTCCAACGAGCAGTACTTC; cdr3_aa: CASSPLGLASNEQYF; j_call: TRBJ2-7; d_call: NA; clone_size: NA; v_call: TRBV4-1
cdr3_nt: TGCAGCGTTGAGGGGGGGGCAGTGTACGAGCAGTACTTC; cdr3_aa: CSVEGGAVYEQYF; j_call: TRBJ2-7; d_call: NA; clone_size: NA; v_call: TRBV29-1
cdr3_nt: TGTGCCAGCAGCCAATTGGACAGGGAGAACACTGAAGCTTTCTTT; cdr3_aa: CASSQLDRENTEAFF; j_call: TRBJ1-1; d_call: TRBD1; clone_size: few; v_call: TRBV14
cdr3_nt: TGTGCCTGGAGTGAAGGAGTAGCGGCTTACAATGAGCAGTTCTTC; cdr3_aa: CAWSEGVAAYNEQFF; j_call: TRBJ2-1; d_call: NA; clone_size: NA; v_call: TRBV30
cdr3_nt: TGTGCCAGCAGCGCTTACGGGACAGGGGACGCAGATACGCAGTATTTT; cdr3_aa: CASSAYGTGDADTQYF; j_call: TRBJ2-3; d_call: NA; clone_size: few; v_call: TRBV21-1
cdr3_nt: TGTGCCAGCAGCTTAGTGGCTAGCGGGAGCCCCCACGAGCAGTACTTC; cdr3_aa: CASSLVASGSPHEQYF; j_call: TRBJ2-7; d_call: TRBD2; clone_size: NA; v_call: TRBV11-2
cdr3_nt: TGTGCCAGCAGCCCCTACACCGGGGAGCTGTTTTTT; cdr3_aa: CASSPYTGELFF; j_call: TRBJ2-2; d_call: NA; clone_size: NA; v_call: TRBV5-6
cdr3_nt: TGTGCCAGCAGCTTGGGACTAGCGGTACAAGAGACCCAGTACTTC; cdr3_aa: CASSLGLAVQETQYF; j_call: TRBJ2-5; d_call: TRBD2; clone_size: once; v_call: TRBV7-7
cdr3_nt: TGTGCCAGCAGCGGACAGCGGGAGGGCCCTGTATACAATGAGCAGTTCTTC; cdr3_aa: CASSGQREGPVYNEQFF; j_call: TRBJ2-1; d_call: TRBD2; clone_size: NA; v_call: TRBV9
cdr3_nt: TGTGCCAGCAGTTACGGGACTGGGGCGGAGACCCAGTACTTC; cdr3_aa: CASSYGTGAETQYF; j_call: TRBJ2-5; d_call: NA; clone_size: NA; v_call: TRBV6-5
cdr3_nt: TGTGCCAGCAGCCCCACAGGGGGACACGTCACTGAAGCTTTCTTT; cdr3_aa: CASSPTGGHVTEAFF; j_call: TRBJ1-1; d_call: TRBD1; clone_size: NA; v_call: TRBV4-2
cdr3_nt: TGTGCCAGTAGTACTAGCGGGGGGGGATACAATGAGCAGTTCTTC; cdr3_aa: CASSTSGGGYNEQFF; j_call: TRBJ2-1; d_call: TRBD2; clone_size: NA; v_call: TRBV6-5
cdr3_nt: TGTGCCAGCAGCTTCCAGGACAGACTCAATCAGCCCCAGCATTTT; cdr3_aa: CASSFQDRLNQPQHF; j_call: TRBJ1-5; d_call: NA; clone_size: NA; v_call: TRBV7-2
cdr3_nt: TGTGCCAGCAGTACCGTACTGGGACAGGGGAGAAGAGATACGCAGTATTTT; cdr3_aa: CASSTVLGQGRRDTQYF; j_call: TRBJ2-3; d_call: TRBD1; clone_size: NA; v_call: TRBV11-2
cdr3_nt: TGTGCCAGCAGTTACCAGGGACAGGGCTCCTACGAGCAGTACTTC; cdr3_aa: CASSYQGQGSYEQYF; j_call: TRBJ2-7; d_call: TRBD1; clone_size: NA; v_call: TRBV6-5
cdr3_nt: TGCGCCAGCACAGGACTAGGCCAGGCGGAGCAGTTCTTC; cdr3_aa: CASTGLGQAEQFF; j_call: TRBJ2-1; d_call: TRBD2; clone_size: NA; v_call: TRBV4-3
cdr3_nt: TGTGCCAGCAGGGCGGCGGGGGCCTCCTACAATGAGCAGTTCTTC; cdr3_aa: CASRAAGASYNEQFF; j_call: TRBJ2-1; d_call: NA; clone_size: NA; v_call: TRBV4-2
cdr3_nt: TGTGCCAGCAGTGAAGAAGCGGGGGACTACAATGAGCAGTTCTTC; cdr3_aa: CASSEEAGDYNEQFF; j_call: TRBJ2-1; d_call: TRBD2; clone_size: few; v_call: TRBV6-1
cdr3_nt: TGTGCCAGCAGTGACCTAAGGACAGGGTCAGAGACCCAGTACTTC; cdr3_aa: CASSDLRTGSETQYF; j_call: TRBJ2-5; d_call: TRBD1; clone_size: NA; v_call: TRBV2
cdr3_nt: TGTGCCAGCTCAAGCTACGGGGATCATCAGCCCCAGCATTTT; cdr3_aa: CASSSYGDHQPQHF; j_call: TRBJ1-5; d_call: NA; clone_size: few; v_call: TRBV18
cdr3_nt: TGTGCCAGTACTGACCTCAGGGATTTCTATGGCTACACCTTC; cdr3_aa: CASTDLRDFYGYTF; j_call: TRBJ1-2; d_call: NA; clone_size: NA; v_call: TRBV19
cdr3_nt: TGCGCCAGCAGCCAAGGCCGACATAGCAATCAGCCCCAGCATTTT; cdr3_aa: CASSQGRHSNQPQHF; j_call: TRBJ1-5; d_call: NA; clone_size: NA; v_call: TRBV4-1
cdr3_nt: TGTGCCAGCAGTCAAGGGACAGGGGTTAACGGGGAGCTGTTTTTT; cdr3_aa: CASSQGTGVNGELFF; j_call: TRBJ2-2; d_call: TRBD1; clone_size: NA; v_call: TRBV27